This T cell receptor beta chain was captured by sequencing in a study of CD8 T cells in Susac syndrome. From germline, CDR1 is SNHLY and CDR2 FYNNEI. The CDR3 has 14 amino acids. Trimming took 10 bases from V and 1 from J; bases not matched to a gene: 9. TCR beta sequences were obtained from blood CD8+ and CD4+ T cells. Controls matched for age and sex were healthy donors. FACS was used to enrich TEMRA cells, whereas the CD8+ and CD4+ T cells were obtained by negative isolation. It was with random hexamers that about 0.45 to 1 ug RNA was reverse transcribed. Coverage of TCR beta CDR3 amplification by immunoSEQ multiplex PCR extended to 54 Vbeta and 13 Jbeta. TCRdb re-called the immunoSEQ multiplex PCR reads through MiXCR, storing one row per CDR3 protein. The sample holds about 160,000 distinct CDR3 sequences; under 95% are singletons and the top ten take around 0.087%.

Sequenced: CD4+ T cells from PBMCs. This chain connects TRBV2 to TRBJ1-1, with 7 bases lining up with TRBD1. This receptor was obtained from a human donor in good health. The CDR3 loop is CAILKGQTNTEAFF. The CDR3 coding sequence is TGTGCCATCCTTAAGGGACAGACGAACACTGAAGCTTTCTTT.